The 27 T cell receptor beta chains given below trace back to one sample, sequenced in a study of sequential checkpoint blockade in melanoma. Assay: immunoSEQ multiplex PCR; the TCRdb copy retains only in-frame clones and omits some. Found here are about 25,000 clones, roughly four fifths of them singletons; the top ten hold 20% to 25%. The treatment denotes: randomized to nivolumab then ipilimumab (arm A) or the reverse (arm B). Source: CD8+ T cells sorted from blood (inferred from file names), taken from a patient given nivolumab and ipilimumab in sequence. The receptors were sampled from a human donor with melanoma.

V and J are TRBV28 and TRBJ2-1; TRBD1 aligns across 9 bases. Trimming removed 7 bases from V and 3 bases from J; junction bases left unmatched: 4. This CDR3 is 14 amino acids long. Germline V lookup: CDR1 MDHEN, CDR2 SYDVKM. The CDR3 coding sequence is TGTGCCAGCACCCCGGGACAGGGCTACAATGAGCAGTTCTTC. Translated, it gives CASTPGQGYNEQFF.

Only a few counts were recorded for this clone. The rearrangement links TRBV21-1 to TRBJ1-4. TRBV21-1 is given as a pseudogene. CDR3 size: 15 residues. The CDR3 nucleotides read TGTGCCAGCAGCAAAGGAGTCGCGTCTAATGAAAAACTGTTTTTT. Translating gives CASSKGVASNEKLFF.

CDR3 nucleotide sequence: TGCGCCAGCAGCACTGGACAGGGGCCCCCCTTGGGCGAGCAGTACTTC. It codes for CASSTGQGPPLGEQYF. This chain links TRBV5-1 with TRBJ2-7; 9 bases match TRBD1. Germline loops: CDR1 SGHRS, CDR2 YFSETQ. V shed 4 bases and J 6 bases; nucleotides not matched to a gene: 14. CDR3 size: 16 residues.

V usage is TRBV7-8 and J usage is TRBJ2-6, with a possible D match to TRBD1 (6 bases). The CDR3 loop spans 16 amino acids. Germline loops: CDR1 SGHVS, CDR2 FQNEAQ. The ends were cut back, 2 bases at V and 4 bases at J, with 12 bases in the middle. CDR3 region: CASSLSTGTGANVLTF. Written as DNA, the CDR3 is TGTGCCAGCAGCTTAAGTACAGGGACCGGGGCCAACGTCCTGACTTTC.

The chain is built from TRBV28 and TRBJ2-7, with TRBD1 matching 11 bases. V trimming: 8 bases; J trimming: 3 bases; junction bases outside the gene matches: 3. Germline values: CDR1 MDHEN, CDR2 SYDVKM. This CDR3 is built from 13 residues. The CDR3, as DNA: TGTGCCAGCGGGGGGACAGGGGGCTACGAGCAGTACTTC. Amino acid sequence: CASGGTGGYEQYF.

The chain couples TRBV7-8 to TRBJ1-2; D perhaps matches TRBD1 (5 bases). V was pared by 1 base and J by 4 bases, with 13 bases between. The CDR3 consists of 15 residues. CDR1 is SGHVS and CDR2 is FQNEAQ in the germline V gene. CDR3 protein: CASSLVVGQSYGYTF. CDR3 DNA: TGTGCCAGCAGCTTAGTAGTGGGGCAGTCCTATGGCTACACCTTC.

This clone was detected only once. V and J are TRBV19 and TRBJ2-1; 10 positions match TRBD2. Trimming at V came to 4 bases and at J to 8 bases, leaving 14 bases not matched to a gene. The CDR3 covers 17 residues. Germline V gives CDR1 LNHDA, CDR2 SQIVND (reference sequence). The CDR3 nucleotides read TGTGCCAGTAGTACGTCTAGCGGGGGAGCGTACACGGATGAGCAGTTCTTC. It translates to CASSTSSGGAYTDEQFF. Together with reference TRBV19 and TRBJ2-1, the CDR3 gives the full variable domain: DGGITQSPKYLFRKEGQNVTLSCEQNLNHDAMYWYRQDPGQGLRLIYYSQIVNDFQKGDIAEGYSVSREKKESFPLTVTSAQKNPTAFYLCASSTSSGGAYTDEQFFGPGTRLTVL.

This chain uses TRBV5-6 with TRBJ2-5; weak D call: TRBD2 (6 bases). The CDR3 contains 16 residues. V was clipped by 3 bases and J by 0 bases, with 15 bases between them. Germline V gene sequence: CDR1 SGHDT, CDR2 YYEEEE. CDR3 in DNA: TGTGCCAGCAGCTCCCAGGAGGGACTGTACCAAGAGACCCAGTACTTC. This sequence encodes CASSSQEGLYQETQYF.

The V gene is TRBV25-1, the J gene TRBJ2-7; D gene unclear. Looked up from germline, CDR1 is MGHDK and CDR2 is SYGVNS. The CDR3 covers 12 residues. V shed 1 base and J shed 1 base, with 2 bases lying between them. Here the CDR3 reads CASSESSYEQYF. Written as DNA, the CDR3 is TGTGCCAGCAGTGAATCGTCCTACGAGCAGTACTTC.

The chain recombines TRBV2 with TRBJ1-2; D is perhaps TRBD1 (5 bases). The CDR3 spans 14 residues. Germline V gene data show CDR1 as SNHLY and CDR2 as FYNNEI. Trimming shortened V by 6 bases and J by 0 bases, and 11 bases separated the two germline ends. The CDR3 DNA follows: TGTGCCAGCAGGCCAGGGTGGGCTAACTATGGCTACACCTTC. It translates to CASRPGWANYGYTF.

This chain connects TRBV19 to TRBJ1-2; D call uncertain. Germline lookup yields CDR1 LNHDA and CDR2 SQIVND (reference sequence). Trimming removed 3 bases at V and 5 bases at J, with 7 bases between. The CDR3 contains 12 residues. The CDR3 sequence: CASSMGGYGYTF. CDR3 nucleotide sequence: TGTGCCAGTAGTATGGGAGGTTATGGCTACACCTTC.

The V gene is TRBV15, the J gene TRBJ1-1; D is ambiguous. Germline V lookup: CDR1 LNHNV, CDR2 YYDKDF (reference sequence). CDR3 size: 15 residues. The V gene lost 3 bases and the J gene lost 0 bases, with 11 bases spanning the gap. In DNA form, the CDR3 reads TGTGCCACCAGCAGTCCACCGGTTATGAACACTGAAGCTTTCTTT. It translates to CATSSPPVMNTEAFF.

The chain couples TRBV28 to TRBJ1-2; tentative D call: TRBD1 (5 bases). The CDR3 has 13 residues. Germline V gene lookup returns CDR1 MDHEN and CDR2 SYDVKM. Trimming took off 4 bases at V and 4 bases at J, with 10 bases between the two ends. The CDR3, as DNA: TGTGCCAGCAGTTCCGTAGGGGTCTATGGCTACACCTTC. Translating gives CASSSVGVYGYTF.

The chain combines TRBV4-3 with TRBJ2-7; D is possibly TRBD2 (6 bases). Germline assignment: CDR1 LGHNA and CDR2 YSLEER. V was shortened by 4 bases and J by 0 bases, with 10 bases between the two germline ends. This CDR3 has 14 amino acids. The CDR3: CASSPGVSSYEQYF. CDR3 DNA: TGCGCCAGCAGCCCGGGGGTATCCTCCTACGAGCAGTACTTC.

The chain employs TRBV7-8 and TRBJ2-1, with unresolved D. The CDR3 runs to 11 residues. V lost 3 bases and J 9 bases, leaving 6 bases between the germline ends. Per the germline V gene, CDR1 is SGHVS and CDR2 is FQNEAQ. CDR3 sequence: CASSFGGEQFF. Here the CDR3 DNA reads TGTGCCAGCAGCTTCGGTGGTGAGCAGTTCTTC.

V is TRBV29-1 and J is TRBJ1-1; D is uncertain. The CDR3 runs 10 residues. Trimming left V 7 bases short and J 6 bases short, with 9 bases between. The germline CDR1 and CDR2 sequences are SQVTM and ANQGSEA. The CDR3 nucleotides read TGCAGCGCGATACTTTCTGAAGCTTTCTTT. It encodes CSAILSEAFF.

The CDR3 nucleotides read TGTGCCAGCAGTGCGACCGGGACTAGCGGGAGTGTTGAGCAGTTCTTC. It encodes CASSATGTSGSVEQFF. This chain joins TRBV28 and TRBJ2-1; TRBD2 matches at 14 bases. V trimming: 5 bases; J trimming: 9 bases; junction bases outside the gene matches: 9. In germline, CDR1 is MDHEN, CDR2 SYDVKM. The CDR3 has 16 amino acids.

V usage is TRBV5-6 and J usage is TRBJ2-3; TRBD2 might be the D (6 bases). V was shortened by 2 bases and J by 1 base, with 11 bases between the two germline ends. Germline CDR1 and CDR2: SGHDT and YYEEEE. CDR3 size: 15 residues. DNA of the CDR3: TGTGCCAGCAGCTTACCGGGACTTCGCACAGATACGCAGTATTTT. Translation: CASSLPGLRTDTQYF. The full variable domain, completed using reference TRBV5-6 and TRBJ2-3, is DAGVTQSPTHLIKTRGQQVTLRCSPKSGHDTVSWYQQALGQGPQFIFQYYEEEERQRGNFPDRFSGHQFPNYSSELNVNALLLGDSALYLCASSLPGLRTDTQYFGPGTRLTVL.

The chain combines TRBV5-6 with TRBJ2-1; tentative D call: TRBD1 (5 bases). V was shortened by 3 bases and J by 4 bases, with 8 bases between the two germline ends. Looked up from germline, CDR1 is SGHDT and CDR2 is YYEEEE. The CDR3 contains 13 residues. The chain's CDR3 is CASSSTAYNEQFF. The DNA of the CDR3 is TGTGCCAGCAGCTCGACAGCTTACAATGAGCAGTTCTTC.

This chain links TRBV7-9 with TRBJ1-1; TRBD1 matches 7 bases. In germline, CDR1 is SEHNR, CDR2 FQNEAQ (reference sequence). Losses at the gene ends were 5 bases for V and 1 base for J; bases not matched to a gene: 7. The CDR3 consists of 15 residues. As DNA, the CDR3 is TGTGCCAGCAGCCCCCTGACAGGGCAGAACACTGAAGCTTTCTTT. This translates into CASSPLTGQNTEAFF.

This clone appeared a single time. The V gene is TRBV5-6, the J gene TRBJ2-7; the match to TRBD2 covers 7 bases. This CDR3 is 14 amino acids long. Trimming took 2 bases from V and 4 from J; bases not matched to a gene: 6. Germline loops: CDR1 SGHDT, CDR2 YYEEEE. The CDR3 DNA reads as TGTGCCAGCAGCTTCGGACGGGGGGTATACGAGCAGTACTTC. Protein: CASSFGRGVYEQYF.

The rearrangement links TRBV20-1 to TRBJ2-7, with TRBD1 as a possible D gene (5 bases). Germline CDR1 DFQATT, CDR2 SNEGSKA (reference sequence). The ends were cut back, 4 bases at V and 6 bases at J, with 10 bases in the middle. The CDR3 runs 11 residues. In DNA form, the CDR3 reads TGCAGTGCTACCCAGGGCTCCGAGCAGTACTTC. Translated, it gives CSATQGSEQYF.

V is TRBV7-9 and J is TRBJ2-3; the match to TRBD2 covers 8 bases. Germline V CDR1 and CDR2: SEHNR, FQNEAQ (reference sequence). The CDR3 consists of 18 residues. The V gene end was trimmed by 5 bases and the J gene end by 4 bases; junction bases not matched to a gene: 17. The chain's CDR3 is CASSPNPGTRSFADTQYF. The CDR3 DNA reads TGTGCCAGCAGCCCAAACCCGGGGACTAGGAGTTTCGCAGATACGCAGTATTTT.

The chain combines TRBV4-1 with TRBJ2-5, with D perhaps matching TRBD1 (5 bases). The J call could be wrong; TRBJ2-7 is a better fit for the DNA end. The CDR3 is made up of 15 amino acids. Germline V CDR1 and CDR2: MGHRA, YSYEKL. DNA of the CDR3: TGCGCCAGCAGCCAAGCAGGGATGGCATCCTACGAGCAGTACTTC. Its translation is CASSQAGMASYEQYF.

This clone turned up a few times. This sequence joins TRBV7-9 and TRBJ2-3; 11 bases map to TRBD2. V gave up 5 bases and J gave up 3 bases; unmatched junction bases: 4. The CDR3 sequence is 15 residues long. The germline V gene has CDR1 SEHNR and CDR2 FQNEAQ (reference sequence). The CDR3 sequence is CASSTGLAATDTQYF. The CDR3 DNA is TGTGCCAGCAGCACGGGACTAGCGGCGACAGATACGCAGTATTTT.

The V gene is TRBV27, the J gene TRBJ1-5, with 10 bases identical to TRBD1. This CDR3 contains 17 residues. V gave up 4 bases and J gave up 0 bases; unmatched junction bases: 6. CDR1 and CDR2 from the germline V gene are MNHEY and SMNVEV (reference sequence). The DNA for the CDR3 is TGTGCCAGCAGTTCGACAGGGGGCTGGGGTAGCAATCAGCCCCAGCATTTT. It is translated as CASSSTGGWGSNQPQHF.

The chain employs TRBV7-2 and TRBJ2-1; 10 nucleotides line up with TRBD2. Germline CDR1 reads SGHTA; CDR2 reads FQGNSA. This CDR3 is built from 15 residues. Trimming at V came to 4 bases and at J to 4 bases, leaving 4 bases not matched to a gene. This chain's CDR3 is CASSYSGGAYNEQFF. The CDR3 bases are TGTGCCAGCAGCTACAGCGGGGGGGCTTACAATGAGCAGTTCTTC.